These 23 T cell receptor beta chains came from one sample sequenced in a study of blood T cell repertoires in COVID-19. Repertoires were generated with immunoSEQ multiplex PCR, while TCRdb's copy carries only in-frame clones and drops some. Of more than 45,000 clones listed, about 86% are singletons. Sequenced material: peripheral blood. These receptors were obtained from a woman aged 60-75 years with COVID-19, enrolled during active disease.

This chain links TRBV28 with TRBJ1-1, with TRBD1 identical over 8 bases. Germline trimming cut 4 bases from V and 1 base from J; bases unmatched to any gene: 14. Germline V lookup: CDR1 MDHEN, CDR2 SYDVKM. The CDR3 has 18 residues. The CDR3 DNA sequence: TGTGCCAGCAGTTCCCCGGCAGGGGGCGCAATTCCGAACACTGAAGCTTTCTTT. This encodes CASSSPAGGAIPNTEAFF. The entire variable domain, with the rest obtained from reference TRBV28 and TRBJ1-1, is as follows: DVKVTQSSRYLVKRTGEKVFLECVQDMDHENMFWYRQDPGLGLRLIYFSYDVKMKEKGDIPEGYSVSREKKERFSLILESASTNQTSMYLCASSSPAGGAIPNTEAFFGQGTRLTVV.

The chain carries TRBV13 and TRBJ1-1; a possible D gene is TRBD1 (6 bases). The V gene's germline CDR1 is PRHDT and CDR2 FYEKMQ (reference sequence). This CDR3 comprises 13 residues. The ends were cut back, 3 bases at V and 1 base at J, with 6 bases in the middle. CDR3 region: CASSLGQNTEAFF. CDR3 nucleotides: TGTGCCAGCAGCTTGGGACAGAACACTGAAGCTTTCTTT.

The rearrangement uses TRBV27 and TRBJ1-2, with TRBD1 identical over 9 bases. CDR1 and CDR2 (germline): MNHEY, SMNVEV (reference sequence). J lost 4 bases, V lost 6 bases, and 18 bases had no gene match. The CDR3 is 18 amino acids. The CDR3 region is CASRGLGTGLDGVYGYTF. CDR3 nucleotides: TGTGCCAGCAGGGGTCTCGGGACAGGGCTTGATGGGGTCTATGGCTACACCTTC.

This chain links TRBV7-6 with TRBJ2-7; 8 bases line up with TRBD1. This CDR3 has 15 amino acids. The germline V gene encodes CDR1 SGHVS and CDR2 FNYEAQ. The V segment lost 3 bases and the J segment 2 bases; nucleotides outside the gene matches: 6. The CDR3 loop is CASSFEDRGPYEQYF. DNA of the CDR3: TGTGCCAGCAGCTTTGAAGACAGGGGCCCCTACGAGCAGTACTTC. Together with reference TRBV7-6 and TRBJ2-7, the CDR3 gives the full variable domain: GAGVSQSPRYKVTKRGQDVALRCDPISGHVSLYWYRQALGQGPEFLTYFNYEAQQDKSGLPNDRFSAERPEGSISTLTIQRTEQRDSAMYRCASSFEDRGPYEQYFGPGTRLTVT.

This chain links TRBV27 with TRBJ1-2, with D tentatively TRBD1 (6 bases). Germline CDR1 MNHEY, CDR2 SMNVEV (reference sequence). The CDR3 spans 16 residues. V lost 0 bases and J lost 1, with 12 bases in between. The CDR3 nucleotides read TGTGCCAGCAGTTTATCCATTCACAGGGTTAACTATGGCTACACCTTC. As protein: CASSLSIHRVNYGYTF.

V is TRBV29-1 and J is TRBJ2-1; 10 bases match TRBD1. Germline CDR1 SQVTM, CDR2 ANQGSEA. V trimming: 6 bases; J trimming: 5 bases; junction bases outside the gene matches: 4. The CDR3 is 13 amino acids. The CDR3 nucleotides are TGCAGCGTCCGGGACAGGGGACACAATGAGCAGTTCTTC. Its protein product is CSVRDRGHNEQFF.

The chain couples TRBV6-5 to TRBJ2-1; 8 positions match TRBD1. The J segment lost 4 bases and the V segment lost 6 bases, leaving 8 bases of the junction unmatched. This CDR3 has 15 residues. Germline lookup yields CDR1 MNHEY and CDR2 SVGAGI. CDR3 nucleotides: TGTGCCAGCAGCCCAACAGGGGGTAAATACAATGAGCAGTTCTTC. Encoded protein: CASSPTGGKYNEQFF.

The chain is built from TRBV11-2 and TRBJ1-2; no reliable D call. CDR1 SGHAT and CDR2 FQNNGV come from the germline V gene. CDR3 length: 14 residues. Trimming stripped 1 base from V and 0 bases from J, with 6 bases between. CDR3 bases: TGTGCCAGCAGCTTAGGTCAGGCTAACTATGGCTACACCTTC. It is translated as CASSLGQANYGYTF.

The chain uses TRBV6-6 and TRBJ2-1; 8 bases agree with TRBD2. The V and J ends lost 6 bases and 8 bases, in that order; junction bases with no gene match: 12. The CDR3 runs 15 residues. CDR1 is MNHNY, CDR2 SVGAGI, per germline (reference sequence). CDR3 sequence: CASRGKGLARDEQFF. DNA for the CDR3: TGTGCCAGCAGGGGAAAAGGACTAGCCAGGGATGAGCAGTTCTTC.

The chain joins TRBV2 to TRBJ1-1, with D perhaps matching TRBD1 (6 bases). Trimming removed 5 bases at V and 3 bases at J, with 10 bases between. CDR3 length: 13 amino acids. Germline CDR1 reads SNHLY; CDR2 reads FYNNEI. CDR3 sequence (DNA): TGTGCCAGCAGTCCCCAGGGGTACACTGAAGCTTTCTTT. It is translated as CASSPQGYTEAFF. Combining the CDR3 with reference TRBV2 and TRBJ1-1 gives the whole variable domain EPEVTQTPSHQVTQMGQEVILRCVPISNHLYFYWYRQILGQKVEFLVSFYNNEISEKSEIFDDQFSVERPDGSNFTLKIRSTKLEDSAMYFCASSPQGYTEAFFGQGTRLTVV.

Turning to this clone: The sample has other DNA sequences that encode this CDR3 too. The chain recombines TRBV2 with TRBJ1-5; D is possibly TRBD1 (6 bases). The V and J ends lost 2 bases and 3 bases respectively, with 8 bases between them. The CDR3 spans 14 residues. In germline, CDR1 is SNHLY, CDR2 FYNNEI. The CDR3: CASSETGFNQPQHF. For the CDR3, the DNA is TGTGCCAGCAGTGAAACAGGGTTCAATCAGCCCCAGCATTTT.

The J gene is TRBJ1-2, the V gene TRBV3-1 (or the pseudogene TRBV3-2); possibly TRBD1 for D (6 bases). The CDR3 sequence is 12 residues long. Germline V gene sequence: CDR1 LGHDT, CDR2 YNNKEL (reference sequence). V was pared by 3 bases and J by 7 bases, with 9 bases between. CDR3 sequence reads: CASSQGAFGYTF. The CDR3 DNA reads TGTGCCAGCAGCCAGGGGGCTTTTGGCTACACCTTC.

The chain has TRBV7-2 and TRBJ1-4, with 8 nucleotides matching TRBD1. Germline V CDR1 and CDR2: SGHTA, FQGNSA. J lost 10 bases, V lost 1 base, and 8 bases had no gene match. This CDR3 is built from 15 residues. CDR3 nucleotides: TGTGCCAGCAGCTTAGTTCGCAGGGGGCTTGGAAAACTGTTTTTT. Protein product: CASSLVRRGLGKLFF.

V gene TRBV5-6 combines with J gene TRBJ1-4; D gene ambiguous. The V end was cut by 4 bases, the J end by 6 bases, with 13 bases between. Germline CDR1 SGHDT, CDR2 YYEEEE. The CDR3 has 14 amino acids. CDR3 nucleotide sequence: TGTGCCAGCAGCCCGGTTGCCCGGGATGAAAAACTGTTTTTT. Its protein is CASSPVARDEKLFF.

This clone came up once. The CDR3 here is CASRYRDSYGYTF. In nucleotides, the CDR3 is TGTGCCAGCAGGTACCGGGACAGCTATGGCTACACCTTC. The V call is TRBV2, the J call TRBJ1-2; TRBD1 matches 7 bases. The germline CDR1 and CDR2 sequences are SNHLY and FYNNEI. The V and J ends lost 6 bases and 4 bases, in that order; junction bases with no gene match: 5. This CDR3 is built from 13 residues.

This clone appeared a few times. The chain links TRBV28 to TRBJ1-1; D unclear. V was shortened by 7 bases and J by 10 bases, with 22 bases between the two germline ends. The CDR3 length is 14 residues. Germline V gene sequence: CDR1 MDHEN, CDR2 SYDVKM. The chain's CDR3 is CASTEDHGRSRAFF. DNA of the CDR3: TGTGCCAGCACCGAAGATCATGGGAGGTCGCGAGCTTTCTTT.

The chain combines TRBV3-1 (or the pseudogene TRBV3-2) with TRBJ1-3; 10 nucleotides line up with TRBD1. This CDR3 region has 15 residues. Germline CDR1 is LGHDT and CDR2 is YNNKEL (reference sequence). J was trimmed by 3 bases and V by 4 bases; bases with no gene match: 3. This CDR3 reads CASSRQGAYGNTIYF. The CDR3 coding sequence is TGTGCCAGCAGCCGACAGGGGGCATATGGAAACACCATATATTTT.

J is TRBJ2-1 and V is TRBV27; 8 bases agree with TRBD2. V was clipped by 6 bases and J by 1 base; unmatched bases: 5. Germline-derived CDR1 and CDR2 are MNHEY and SMNVEV (reference sequence). The CDR3 has 15 amino acids. CDR3 bases: TGTGCCAGCAGAGAGAGCGGGAGTTCCTACAATGAGCAGTTCTTC. Amino acids: CASRESGSSYNEQFF.

This rearrangement joins TRBV2 to TRBJ1-6; TRBD1 matches 7 bases. There are 14 residues in the CDR3. The germline gives CDR1 SNHLY, CDR2 FYNNEI. V shed 6 bases and J 7 bases; nucleotides not matched to a gene: 6. The CDR3 DNA is TGTGCCAGCAGGCCCGGGACAGAAAATTCACCCCTCCACTTT. This sequence encodes CASRPGTENSPLHF.

The chain links TRBV27 to TRBJ2-1; no reliable D call. CDR1 MNHEY and CDR2 SMNVEV come from the germline V gene (reference sequence). Trimming shortened V by 5 bases and J by 4 bases, and 6 bases separated the two germline ends. The CDR3 is 12 amino acids. In nucleotides, the CDR3 is TGTGCCAGCAGTCACGGTTACAATGAGCAGTTCTTC. Residues: CASSHGYNEQFF.

This chain connects TRBV19 to TRBJ1-4; no firm D call. Trimming removed 4 bases at V and 4 bases at J, with 13 bases between. From germline, CDR1 is LNHDA and CDR2 SQIVND (reference sequence). This CDR3 region has 15 residues. Written as DNA, the CDR3 is TGTGCCAGTAGTACCTCTTCCGGGAATAATGAAAAACTGTTTTTT. The encoded protein is CASSTSSGNNEKLFF.

This chain's CDR3 is CASSHGQERYEQYF. The CDR3 nucleotides are TGTGCCAGCAGCCACGGACAGGAGAGGTACGAGCAGTACTTC. This chain uses TRBV7-9 with TRBJ2-7; TRBD1 matches at 7 bases. The CDR3 spans 14 residues. Losses at the gene ends were 5 bases for V and 4 bases for J; bases not matched to a gene: 8. In germline, CDR1 is SEHNR, CDR2 FQNEAQ (reference sequence).

The V gene is TRBV28, the J gene TRBJ1-1, with 9 bases matching TRBD1. CDR1 is MDHEN, CDR2 SYDVKM, per germline. This CDR3 contains 15 residues. J lost 5 bases, V lost 5 bases, and 9 bases had no gene match. The DNA of the CDR3 is TGTGCCAGCAGTCCGCCCGGGACAGGGTGGACTGAAGCTTTCTTT. This sequence encodes CASSPPGTGWTEAFF.